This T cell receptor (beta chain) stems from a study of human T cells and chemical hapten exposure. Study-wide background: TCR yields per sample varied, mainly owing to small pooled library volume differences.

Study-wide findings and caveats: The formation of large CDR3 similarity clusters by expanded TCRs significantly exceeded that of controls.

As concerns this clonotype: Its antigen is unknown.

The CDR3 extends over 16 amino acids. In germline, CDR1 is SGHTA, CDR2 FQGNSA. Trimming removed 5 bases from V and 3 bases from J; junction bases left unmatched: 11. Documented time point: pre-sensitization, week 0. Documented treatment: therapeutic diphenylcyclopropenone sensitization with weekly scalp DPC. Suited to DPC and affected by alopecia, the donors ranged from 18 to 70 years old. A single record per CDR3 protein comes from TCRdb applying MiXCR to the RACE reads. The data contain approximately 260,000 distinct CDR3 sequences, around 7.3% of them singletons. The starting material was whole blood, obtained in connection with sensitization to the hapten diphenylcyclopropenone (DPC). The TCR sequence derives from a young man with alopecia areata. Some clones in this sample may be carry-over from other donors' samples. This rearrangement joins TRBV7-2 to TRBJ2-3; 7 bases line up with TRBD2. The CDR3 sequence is CASSERASGTTDTQYF. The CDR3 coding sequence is TGTGCCAGCAGCGAAAGAGCTAGCGGAACAACAGATACGCAGTATTTT. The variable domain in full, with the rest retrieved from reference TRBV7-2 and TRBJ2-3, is GAGVSQSPSNKVTEKGKDVELRCDPISGHTALYWYRQSLGQGLEFLIYFQGNSAPDKSGLPSDRFSAERTGGSVSTLTIQRTQQEDSAVYLCASSERASGTTDTQYFGPGTRLTVL.